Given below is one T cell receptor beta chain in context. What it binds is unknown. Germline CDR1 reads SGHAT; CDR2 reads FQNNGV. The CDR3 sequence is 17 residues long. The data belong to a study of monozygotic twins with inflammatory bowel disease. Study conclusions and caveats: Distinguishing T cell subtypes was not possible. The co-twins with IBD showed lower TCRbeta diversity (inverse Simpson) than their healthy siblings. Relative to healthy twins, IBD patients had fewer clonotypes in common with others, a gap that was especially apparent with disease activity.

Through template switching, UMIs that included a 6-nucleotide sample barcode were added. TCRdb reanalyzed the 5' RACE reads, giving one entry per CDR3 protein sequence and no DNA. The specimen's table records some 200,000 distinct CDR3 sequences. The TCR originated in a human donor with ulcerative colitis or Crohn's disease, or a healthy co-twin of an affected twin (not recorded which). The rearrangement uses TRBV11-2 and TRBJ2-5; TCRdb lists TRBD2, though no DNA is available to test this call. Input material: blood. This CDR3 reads CASSSGLAGGPVETQYF.